This T cell receptor (beta chain) is drawn from a study of blood T cell repertoires in COVID-19. Background on the study: Samples taken during acute and convalescent COVID-19 were collected in the United States, Italy and Spain. T cells, B-cell-depleted T cells, or PBMCs supplied cDNA or gDNA.

Methods used by the authors: Scientists estimated how many nucleated cells there were by amplifying reference gene primers. Profiling relied on immunoSEQ multiplex PCR, and the TCRdb table lists in-frame clones only, not all of them. V and J calls and clone size are those listed in that table; D and trimming were worked out from the DNA. The top ten hold around 3% of the sample, which has 390,000 or so clones, around 92% seen once. It was during active infection that Seattle patients were enrolled and then longitudinally followed. The CDR3 sequence is 15 residues long. Trimming shortened V by 8 bases and J by 2 bases, and 19 bases separated the two germline ends. Per the germline V gene, CDR1 is MDHEN and CDR2 is SYDVKM.

The receptor was isolated from a woman aged 30 to 39 with COVID-19, enrolled during active disease. The sample was peripheral blood. V gene TRBV28 combines with J gene TRBJ2-7, with D possibly being TRBD2 (6 bases). The CDR3 DNA sequence: TGTGCCAGCCGAGTACCGTGGGGGGACCCCTACGAGCAGTACTTC. It specifies CASRVPWGDPYEQYF.